This TCR beta chain was sequenced in a study of CD8+ T cells in alopecia areata. General study results and limits: Possibly because of HLA-related factors, TCR sharing was less clear across patients than in mice. In scalp and blood, many expanded lesional clones persisted during tofacitinib.

Trimming left V 3 bases short and J 5 bases short, with 7 bases between. The CDR3 is made up of 11 amino acids. Germline values: CDR1 SQVTM, CDR2 ANQGSEA. TCR sequencing used cDNA made by reverse transcription of extracted RNA. The assay was immunoSEQ multiplex PCR, and TCRdb's table has in-frame clones only and misses some. The table lists about 220,000 clones, under 75% of them singletons. Details on this clone: Its cognate antigen is unknown.

The treatment was: oral pan-JAK inhibitor, 5-10 mg twice daily. The sequence was collected from a human donor with alopecia areata. The rearrangement uses TRBV29-1 and TRBJ1-1; the D is unclear. Sequencing was performed on CD4+ T cells sorted from blood, taken at week 4, from a patient treated with tofacitinib. CDR3 in DNA: TGCAGCGTTGAGGCGTTTACTGAAGCTTTCTTT. Amino acids: CSVEAFTEAFF.